What follows are 12 T cell receptor beta chains derived from one specimen sequenced in a study of lymphopenia after photon versus proton radiotherapy (dated by TCRdb to 2018 to 2020). The library was made by the immunoSEQ multiplex PCR assay. Imported from immuneACCESS, the table was reduced by TCRdb to in-frame sequences with V and J called. These copies leave out some clones; in studies compared against another copy, an unresolved V gene accounts for under half, and the cause of the remainder is not known. The sample includes tens of thousands of clones, with about nine tenths observed a single time. Clones ranked in the top ten supply less than 9.5% of the sample. Sequencing was performed on peripheral blood, taken from a patient treated with proton-based radiotherapy. All receptors derive from a woman aged 70 to 79 with pancreatic cancer. Some clones in this sample may be carry-over from other donors' samples.

Written as DNA, the CDR3 is TGTGCCAGCAGCCTCGCGGGATTTGGGGCCCAGTACTTC. Translating it yields CASSLAGFGAQYF. V and J are TRBV7-2 and TRBJ2-5, with TRBD2 as a possible D gene (6 bases). The V end was cut by 5 bases, the J end by 9 bases, with 16 bases between. The CDR3 is 13 residues long. Per the germline V gene, CDR1 is SGHTA and CDR2 is FQGNSA.

The rearrangement links TRBV18 to TRBJ1-5, with D possibly being TRBD1 (5 bases). The CDR3 is 14 residues long. In germline, CDR1 is KGHSH, CDR2 LQKENI. V was shortened by 5 bases and J by 5 bases, with 13 bases between the two germline ends. CDR3 DNA sequence: TGTGCCAGCTCAGGGGCAGGCAGGTATCAGCCCCAGCATTTT. It specifies CASSGAGRYQPQHF.

The CDR3 spells CASSGPGAVDEQFF. For the CDR3, the DNA is TGCGCCAGCAGTGGTCCTGGGGCTGTGGATGAGCAGTTCTTC. The chain is built from TRBV10-2 and TRBJ2-1, with D perhaps TRBD1 (5 bases). The germline V gene encodes CDR1 WSHSY and CDR2 SAAADI. This CDR3 comprises 14 residues. V shed 4 bases and J shed 8 bases, with 15 bases lying between them.

The rearrangement uses TRBV5-6 and TRBJ2-7; no clear D. The ends were cut back, 0 bases at V and 3 bases at J, with 7 bases in the middle. Germline CDR1 is SGHDT and CDR2 is YYEEEE. CDR3 length equals 13 residues. The CDR3 coding sequence is TGTGCCAGCAGCTTGGTTGGTAGCTACGAGCAGTACTTC. It yields the protein CASSLVGSYEQYF.

The rearrangement links TRBV7-8 to TRBJ2-1, with 7 positions matching TRBD1. Trimming took 5 bases from V and 4 from J; bases not matched to a gene: 8. The CDR3 covers 15 residues. From germline, CDR1 is SGHVS and CDR2 FQNEAQ. CDR3 sequence (DNA): TGTGCCAGCAGCAACCGGGACAGACAGTACAATGAGCAGTTCTTC. As protein: CASSNRDRQYNEQFF.

V is TRBV18 and J is TRBJ2-5; the match to TRBD1 covers 9 bases. Gene TRBJ2-7 matches the end of the DNA better, so the J call may be wrong. Germline V gene lookup returns CDR1 KGHSH and CDR2 LQKENI. This CDR3 is built from 13 residues. Here the CDR3 reads CASSQGQGYEQYF. CDR3 DNA: TGTGCCAGCTCACAGGGACAGGGCTACGAGCAGTACTTC.

The J gene is TRBJ1-1, the V gene TRBV30, with 11 bases matching TRBD1. V lost 3 bases and J lost 11; bases outside the gene matches: 11. The CDR3 consists of 14 residues. Per germline, CDR1 GTSNPN and CDR2 SVGIG (reference sequence). This chain's CDR3 is CAWSADRGRRGAFF. The CDR3 DNA reads as TGTGCCTGGAGCGCGGACAGGGGGCGCCGAGGCGCTTTCTTT.

The rearrangement uses TRBV2 and TRBJ1-5; 7 bases are shared with TRBD1. The germline V gene has CDR1 SNHLY and CDR2 FYNNEI. The CDR3 has 13 residues. With V trimmed by 8 bases and J by 3 bases, 4 bases remained unmatched. The CDR3 spells CASADRDNQPQHF. In DNA, the CDR3 is TGTGCCAGCGCTGACAGGGACAATCAGCCCCAGCATTTT. Drawing the rest from reference TRBV2 and TRBJ1-5, the complete variable domain is EPEVTQTPSHQVTQMGQEVILRCVPISNHLYFYWYRQILGQKVEFLVSFYNNEISEKSEIFDDQFSVERPDGSNFTLKIRSTKLEDSAMYFCASADRDNQPQHFGDGTRLSIL.

V gene TRBV5-1 combines with J gene TRBJ2-5; tentatively, D is TRBD2 (6 bases). The V gene lost 0 bases and the J gene lost 4 bases, with 16 bases spanning the gap. The CDR3 sequence is 16 residues long. CDR1 SGHRS and CDR2 YFSETQ come from the germline V gene. The CDR3 nucleotides read TGCGCCAGCAGCTTGGCCGGGGGAGTGGTTCGAGAGACCCAGTACTTC. It codes for CASSLAGGVVRETQYF.

V and J are TRBV10-3 and TRBJ1-1; 9 nucleotides align to TRBD1. The CDR3 has 14 amino acids. Trimming removed 6 bases from V and 4 bases from J; junction bases left unmatched: 6. Looked up from germline, CDR1 is ENHRY and CDR2 is SYGVKD. As DNA, the CDR3 is TGTGCCATCAGGGGACAGGGTCCAAGCACTGAAGCTTTCTTT. It translates to CAIRGQGPSTEAFF.

This rearrangement joins TRBV5-5 to TRBJ1-2; 7 bases align to TRBD1. The germline gives CDR1 SGHKS, CDR2 YYEKEE (reference sequence). Trimming at V came to 0 bases and at J to 4 bases, leaving 3 bases not matched to a gene. The CDR3 is made up of 14 amino acids. CDR3 region: CASSLGDRSYGYTF. The CDR3 nucleotides are TGTGCCAGCAGCTTGGGGGACAGATCCTATGGCTACACCTTC.

This chain connects TRBV28 to TRBJ1-3; 8 bases are shared with TRBD1. J gave up 3 bases and V 2 bases, and 6 bases lay outside the gene matches. Per germline, CDR1 MDHEN and CDR2 SYDVKM. This CDR3 has 16 residues. CDR3 amino acids: CASSLRTGGYGNTIYF. The CDR3 nucleotides read TGTGCCAGCAGTTTACGTACAGGGGGTTATGGAAACACCATATATTTT. Full variable domain (outside the CDR3, taken from reference TRBV28 and TRBJ1-3): DVKVTQSSRYLVKRTGEKVFLECVQDMDHENMFWYRQDPGLGLRLIYFSYDVKMKEKGDIPEGYSVSREKKERFSLILESASTNQTSMYLCASSLRTGGYGNTIYFGEGSWLTVV.